This is a list of T cell receptor beta chains from one sample in a study of T cell responses to AZD1222 COVID-19 vaccine. Method: immunoSEQ multiplex PCR; TCRdb's copy keeps in-frame clones and lacks some. This table has 95,000 to 150,000 clones, approximately 83% appearing once. The sample in question was peripheral blood, obtained on day 0 of AZD1222 vaccination. The receptors stem from an adult in good health. CDR3s include the opening cysteine and the closing phenylalanine or tryptophan. The D gene is left open where the match is weak. A row's size may be missing; if present it is once, few, many or a size class.

>NA|NA|TRBV14|14|TRBJ1-6
CASSLQTANSPLHF
TGTGCCAGCAGCCTACAGACAGCGAATTCACCCCTCCACTTT
>NA|once|TRBV4-3|13|TRBJ2-7
CASSSYLEGEQYF
TGCGCCAGCAGCTCCTACCTCGAAGGCGAGCAGTACTTC
>NA|once|TRBV2|11|TRBJ1-6
CASKRVSPLHF
TGTGCCAGCAAGAGGGTTTCACCCCTCCACTTT
>NA|NA|TRBV24-1|15|TRBJ2-3
CATSAPGPLADTQYF
TGTGCCACCAGTGCCCCGGGCCCTCTCGCAGATACGCAGTATTTT
>NA|NA|TRBV10-1|13|TRBJ1-5
CANSGPLNQPQHF
TGCGCCAACTCGGGACCGCTAAATCAGCCCCAGCATTTT
>TRBD1|NA|TRBV7-3|14|TRBJ1-1
CASSYRQGGTEAFF
TGTGCCAGCAGCTACCGACAGGGAGGGACTGAAGCTTTCTTT
>NA|NA|TRBV7-2|14|TRBJ1-5
CASRGPNSNQPQHF
TGTGCCAGCAGGGGACCTAATAGCAATCAGCCCCAGCATTTT
>TRBD1|NA|TRBV18|14|TRBJ1-2
CASSPRDREGGYTF
TGTGCCAGCTCACCGCGGGACAGGGAAGGAGGCTACACCTTC
>NA|NA|TRBV20-1|11|TRBJ1-1
CSASRGTEAFF
TGCAGTGCCTCGCGGGGCACTGAAGCTTTCTTT
>NA|NA|TRBV4-2|18|TRBJ2-3
CASSQEVLAVAVADTQYF
TGTGCCAGCAGCCAAGAAGTCTTGGCAGTAGCTGTGGCAGATACGCAGTATTTT
>NA|once|TRBV3-1/TRBV3-2|15|TRBJ2-5
CASSPYRVLAETQYF
TGTGCCAGCAGCCCCTACAGGGTGCTAGCGGAGACCCAGTACTTC
>NA|NA|TRBV19|13|TRBJ1-2
CASHQQGWDGYTF
TGTGCCAGCCACCAACAGGGTTGGGATGGCTACACCTTC
>NA|NA|TRBV19|15|TRBJ1-1
CASSPWTVSNTEAFF
TGTGCCAGTAGCCCCTGGACAGTCTCTAACACTGAAGCTTTCTTT
>NA|NA|TRBV2|14|TRBJ2-3
CASSRGTYTDTQYF
TGTGCCAGCAGTCGAGGGACTTACACAGATACGCAGTATTTT
>TRBD1|once|TRBV19|16|TRBJ1-3
CASSSHLTGRGNTIYF
TGTGCCAGTAGTTCCCACCTGACAGGGAGAGGAAACACCATATATTTT
>TRBD1|few|TRBV3-1/TRBV3-2|15|TRBJ1-6
CASSFRTGGNSPLHF
TGTGCCAGCAGCTTCAGGACAGGGGGTAATTCACCCCTCCACTTT
>NA|few|TRBV19|14|TRBJ2-3
CASSITGTTDTQYF
TGTGCCAGTAGTATCACGGGGACCACAGATACGCAGTATTTT
>NA|once|TRBV6-5|15|TRBJ2-3
CASSSPAQGTDTQYF
TGTGCCAGCAGTTCCCCGGCCCAGGGCACAGATACGCAGTATTTT
>TRBD1|NA|TRBV29-1|13|TRBJ1-1
CSVDRGRITEAFF
TGCAGCGTGGACAGGGGGCGGATCACTGAAGCTTTCTTT
>TRBD1|NA|TRBV7-3|18|TRBJ2-6
CASSIVTGQVGGANVLTF
TGTGCCAGCAGCATCGTCACGGGACAGGTCGGTGGGGCCAACGTCCTGACTTTC
>NA|NA|TRBV29-1|11|TRBJ2-7
CSEVGCTEQYF
TGCAGCGAAGTAGGTTGTACCGAGCAGTACTTC
>TRBD2|NA|TRBV5-4|16|TRBJ2-3
CASSLNAGAGTDTQYF
TGTGCCAGCAGCTTGAATGCGGGAGCCGGGACAGATACGCAGTATTTT
>NA|NA|TRBV6-4|13|TRBJ2-3
CASSASGGDTQYF
TGTGCCAGCAGTGCCTCAGGAGGAGATACGCAGTATTTT
>TRBD2|NA|TRBV19|15|TRBJ2-1
CASSTGIGGGNEQFF
TGTGCCAGTAGTACCGGAATTGGGGGAGGGAATGAGCAGTTCTTC
>NA|NA|TRBV5-6|15|TRBJ2-5
CASSLGGRSGETQYF
TGTGCCAGCAGCTTGGGGGGTCGCTCGGGGGAGACCCAGTACTTC
>NA|NA|TRBV10-3|15|TRBJ2-3
CAISTTVGKTDTQYF
TGTGCCATCAGTACTACCGTAGGGAAAACAGATACGCAGTATTTT
>NA|few|TRBV10-3|14|TRBJ1-4
CAISAGTDNEKLFF
TGTGCCATCAGCGCCGGCACGGATAATGAAAAACTGTTTTTT
>NA|few|TRBV7-9|12|TRBJ2-7
CASSLELREQYF
TGTGCCAGCAGCTTAGAACTGAGGGAGCAGTACTTC